This entry is about one T cell receptor (beta chain). Trimming stripped 9 bases from V and 3 bases from J, with 11 bases between. The CDR3 runs 13 residues. Germline V gene sequence: CDR1 KGHDR, CDR2 SFDVKD. This sample was taken from a study of blood T cell repertoires in COVID-19. The repertoire was sequenced with immunoSEQ multiplex PCR; TCRdb's copy has only in-frame clones and lacks some. The table shows 200,000 or so clones, with 80% occurring only once. Sequenced: peripheral blood. This rearrangement joins TRBV24-1 to TRBJ2-1, with D possibly TRBD2 on 6 matching bases. This TCR was sampled from a woman between 70 and 85 years old with acute or convalescent COVID-19. The CDR3 region has the DNA TGTGCCACCGCGGGACCCCTCTACAATGAGCAGTTCTTC. Amino acid sequence: CATAGPLYNEQFF.